Below are 5 T cell receptor beta chains sequenced from a single sample in a study of cytomegalovirus exposure and HLA in healthy donors. The PCR was carried out with 60 Vbeta primers and 13 Jbeta primers. Assay used: immunoSEQ multiplex PCR; TCRdb lists only in-frame clones, some missing. The sample has about 130,000 clones, around 74% seen once. Sample: PBMCs. Source of these receptors: a man between 25 and 39 years old in good health and CMV-seronegative.

This clone was recorded a few times. The chain couples TRBV5-1 to TRBJ1-3, with D perhaps TRBD1 (6 bases). The germline CDR1 and CDR2 sequences are SGHRS and YFSETQ. This CDR3 comprises 14 residues. V lost 2 bases to trimming and J lost 3 bases, with 9 bases between them. CDR3 in DNA: TGCGCCAGCAGCTTCGGGGGGCTTGGAAACACCATATATTTT. Encoded protein: CASSFGGLGNTIYF.

The rearrangement links TRBV28 to TRBJ2-2, with D perhaps matching TRBD1 (6 bases). Trimming took 10 bases from V and 4 from J, leaving 19 bases between them. The germline gives CDR1 MDHEN, CDR2 SYDVKM. This CDR3 is built from 15 residues. CDR3 region: CAITTGRLSTGELFF. The DNA for the CDR3 is TGTGCCATCACGACAGGCCGGTTGTCCACCGGGGAGCTGTTTTTT.

Here the CDR3 reads CASSYSRGSGTQYF. The CDR3, as DNA: TGTGCCAGCAGTTACTCGAGAGGGTCTGGTACGCAGTATTTT. The chain uses TRBV6-5 and TRBJ2-3; perhaps TRBD2 as D (5 bases). Trimming left V 0 bases short and J 8 bases short, with 12 bases between. Germline values: CDR1 MNHEY, CDR2 SVGAGI. The CDR3 is made up of 14 amino acids.

The rearrangement links TRBV9 to TRBJ1-4; D not resolved. V was clipped by 2 bases and J by 0 bases, with 8 bases between them. Germline V gene sequence: CDR1 SGDLS, CDR2 YYNGEE. This CDR3 comprises 15 residues. CDR3 coding DNA: TGTGCCAGCAGCGTCGGACTAACAACTAATGAAAAACTGTTTTTT. Protein: CASSVGLTTNEKLFF.

This rearrangement joins TRBV19 to TRBJ2-7, with 9 bases lining up with TRBD1. Trimming cost V 6 bases and J 4 bases; bases outside gene matches: 10. Germline V lookup: CDR1 LNHDA, CDR2 SQIVND (reference sequence). The CDR3 covers 15 residues. The CDR3 sequence is CASRPSGTGRYEQYF. In nucleotides, the CDR3 is TGTGCCAGTAGACCGTCCGGGACAGGGCGATACGAGCAGTACTTC.